This T cell receptor beta chain is from a study of blood T cell repertoires in COVID-19. The CDR3 runs 15 residues. V was pared by 8 bases and J by 2 bases, with 13 bases between. Germline CDR1 reads SNHLY; CDR2 reads FYNNEI. Assay used: immunoSEQ multiplex PCR; TCRdb lists only in-frame clones, some missing. This table holds roughly 150,000 clones, about four fifths found once. This chain joins TRBV2 and TRBJ1-6; unclear D gene. The specimen sequenced was peripheral blood. The source is a woman older than 75 with COVID-19, enrolled during active disease. CDR3 protein: CASGPGMAYNSPLHF. DNA of the CDR3: TGTGCCAGCGGTCCGGGGATGGCCTATAATTCACCCCTCCACTTT.